The entry below describes one T cell receptor (beta chain). These data belong to a study of blood T cell repertoires in COVID-19. Clones were sequenced by immunoSEQ multiplex PCR, and TCRdb holds only the in-frame ones, with some missing. The sample includes approximately 63,000 clones, about 70% of them seen just once. This CDR3 is 16 amino acids long. CDR1 MNHEY and CDR2 SMNVEV come from the germline V gene (reference sequence). V was clipped by 6 bases and J by 7 bases, with 19 bases between them. The TCR was taken from a woman over 75 with acute or convalescent COVID-19. The material sequenced was peripheral blood. This rearrangement joins TRBV27 to TRBJ1-6; maybe TRBD1 (6 bases). CDR3 bases: TGTGCCAGCAGCCCCCGCGCGGGTAGGGGGAATTCACCCCTCCACTTT. Translating gives CASSPRAGRGNSPLHF.